These 23 T cell receptor beta chains were all obtained from the same sample, sequenced in a study of cytomegalovirus exposure and HLA in healthy donors. The PCR ran on 60 Vbeta and 13 Jbeta primers. Assay used: immunoSEQ multiplex PCR; TCRdb lists only in-frame clones, some missing. The sample includes 55,000 to 70,000 clones, 70% to 75% seen only once; the top ten take less than 7%. The material sequenced was PBMCs. All receptors derive from a woman in her 30s in good health and CMV-seronegative.

The rearrangement uses TRBV21-1 and TRBJ2-7; the table names TRBD2, a call not compared with the DNA. TRBV21-1 is labeled a pseudogene. The CDR3 is 13 residues long. CDR3 residues: CAREVIAAYEQYV. CDR3 in DNA: TGTGCCAGAGAAGTAATAGCGGCCTACGAGCAGTACGTC.

The chain links TRBV6-5 to TRBJ2-5, with D possibly being TRBD1 (6 bases). V shed 0 bases and J shed 5 bases, with 16 bases lying between them. The germline CDR1 and CDR2 sequences are MNHEY and SVGAGI. CDR3 length equals 16 residues. CDR3 DNA: TGTGCCAGCAGTTACTCGGGGGCCAGGGAATGGGAGACCCAGTACTTC. This codes for CASSYSGAREWETQYF.

J is TRBJ1-5 and V is TRBV18; no firm D call. This CDR3 is built from 15 residues. The germline V gene encodes CDR1 KGHSH and CDR2 LQKENI. The V and J ends lost 1 base and 0 bases respectively, with 7 bases between them. The CDR3 nucleotides read TGTGCCAGCTCACCACAAGGAGCTAGCAATCAGCCCCAGCATTTT. Residues: CASSPQGASNQPQHF.

The chain carries TRBV29-1 and TRBJ1-1, with 10 bases aligning to TRBD1. Looked up from germline, CDR1 is SQVTM and CDR2 is ANQGSEA. The V gene end was trimmed by 6 bases and the J gene end by 4 bases; junction bases not matched to a gene: 5. The CDR3 runs to 13 residues. This CDR3 reads CSVRTGGVTEAFF. The DNA for the CDR3 is TGCAGCGTCCGGACAGGGGGTGTCACTGAAGCTTTCTTT.

V gene TRBV7-9 combines with J gene TRBJ2-7, with 7 bases lining up with TRBD2. Germline CDR1 and CDR2: SEHNR and FQNEAQ (reference sequence). Trimming cost V 5 bases and J 4 bases; bases outside gene matches: 8. The CDR3 runs to 14 residues. CDR3 sequence: CASSPGEGKYEQYF. The CDR3 nucleotides read TGTGCCAGCAGCCCCGGGGAGGGGAAGTACGAGCAGTACTTC.

The gene calls are TRBV29-1 and TRBJ2-1; possibly TRBD2 for D (5 bases). Germline V gives CDR1 SQVTM, CDR2 ANQGSEA. V gave up 2 bases and J gave up 3 bases, with 11 bases separating them. This CDR3 is 14 amino acids long. CDR3 region: CSVEPADRYNEQFF. CDR3 in DNA: TGCAGCGTTGAACCAGCGGATCGCTACAATGAGCAGTTCTTC.

V is TRBV5-6 and J is TRBJ1-2; maybe TRBD1 (5 bases). V was clipped by 4 bases and J by 8 bases, with 15 bases between them. CDR3 size: 13 residues. Germline assignment: CDR1 SGHDT and CDR2 YYEEEE. In nucleotides, the CDR3 is TGTGCCAGCAGCCTGGTCGGGGGAAGAGGCTACACCTTC. This sequence encodes CASSLVGGRGYTF.

Worth noting for this clone: Germline and junction disagree at one end, which may indicate a read error. The chain employs TRBV11-3 and TRBJ2-3, with a weak D call TRBD2 (7 bases). The germline CDR1 and CDR2 sequences are SGHNT and YENEEA. The CDR3 loop spans 14 amino acids. The CDR3 loop is CASSLGGEADTQYF. The CDR3, as DNA: TGTGCCAGCAGTTTAGGGGGGGAGGCAGATACGCAGTATTTT.

The rearrangement uses TRBV15 and TRBJ2-3; 9 bases are a match to TRBD2. This CDR3 has 15 amino acids. The ends lost 5 bases at V and 4 bases at J; junction bases unmatched: 7. The germline V gene encodes CDR1 LNHNV and CDR2 YYDKDF (reference sequence). The CDR3 coding sequence is TGTGCCACCAGCTTCCAGCGGGAGGTCTCAGATACGCAGTATTTT. Its protein product is CATSFQREVSDTQYF. The full variable domain, in which reference TRBV15 and TRBJ2-3 provide the parts outside the CDR3, is DAMVIQNPRYQVTQFGKPVTLSCSQTLNHNVMYWYQQKSSQAPKLLFHYYDKDFNNEADTPDNFQSRRPNTSFCFLDIRSPGLGDTAMYLCATSFQREVSDTQYFGPGTRLTVL.

The chain has TRBV5-1 and TRBJ2-1, with TRBD2 identical over 9 bases. Germline V CDR1 and CDR2: SGHRS, YFSETQ. V trimming: 3 bases; J trimming: 3 bases; junction bases outside the gene matches: 7. The CDR3 covers 16 residues. CDR3 residues: CASSWAGGGDYNEQFF. The DNA for the CDR3 is TGCGCCAGCAGCTGGGCGGGCGGGGGGGACTACAATGAGCAGTTCTTC.

The chain combines TRBV5-1 with TRBJ2-3; D remains unclear. This CDR3 is built from 15 residues. Germline V gives CDR1 SGHRS, CDR2 YFSETQ. Trimming cost V 3 bases and J 1 base, with 12 bases left between them. The CDR3 DNA follows: TGCGCCAGCAGCTCCCTGGGCCCTCGCACAGATACGCAGTATTTT. Translation: CASSSLGPRTDTQYF.

The V and J genes are TRBV6-6 and TRBJ2-1; possibly TRBD1 for D (5 bases). Trimming pared 4 bases from V and 5 bases from J, leaving 15 bases between. Germline lookup yields CDR1 MNHNY and CDR2 SVGAGI (reference sequence). The length of the CDR3 is 15 residues. The CDR3 nucleotides read TGTGCCAGCAGTTGGGGCGGCACCCTGAACAATGAGCAGTTCTTC. Its translation is CASSWGGTLNNEQFF.

DNA of the CDR3: TGTGCCAGCACCGGGGGGGGATTAGATACGCAGTATTTT. This codes for CASTGGGLDTQYF. V usage is TRBV2 and J usage is TRBJ2-3; 8 bases map to TRBD2. The V gene end was trimmed by 7 bases and the J gene end by 5 bases; junction bases not matched to a gene: 5. CDR3 size: 13 residues. Germline V gives CDR1 SNHLY, CDR2 FYNNEI.

This clone has just one count. The V call is TRBV5-1, the J call TRBJ2-2; TRBD2 matches 9 bases. V shed 0 bases and J 7 bases; nucleotides not matched to a gene: 7. CDR1 is SGHRS, CDR2 YFSETQ, per germline. The CDR3 consists of 16 residues. The CDR3 region is CASSLVLAGSDGELFF. CDR3 DNA sequence: TGCGCCAGCAGCTTGGTTCTAGCGGGAAGCGACGGGGAGCTGTTTTTT.

The chain employs TRBV7-9 and TRBJ2-5; 12 bases are shared with TRBD2. Germline CDR1 is SEHNR and CDR2 is FQNEAQ (reference sequence). This CDR3 is 18 amino acids long. The V segment lost 5 bases and the J segment 4 bases; nucleotides outside the gene matches: 14. The CDR3 protein is CASSRGLAGRHPGETQYF. Here the CDR3 DNA reads TGTGCCAGCAGCAGGGGACTAGCGGGTAGACACCCGGGAGAGACCCAGTACTTC.

J is TRBJ2-5 and V is TRBV5-1; perhaps TRBD1 as D (6 bases). Germline V lookup: CDR1 SGHRS, CDR2 YFSETQ. V gave up 4 bases and J gave up 5 bases, with 15 bases separating them. The CDR3 sequence is 14 residues long. Here the CDR3 reads CASSTGQSGETQYF. The CDR3 region has the DNA TGCGCCAGCAGCACCGGACAGTCTGGGGAGACCCAGTACTTC. The variable domain in full, with the rest retrieved from reference TRBV5-1 and TRBJ2-5, is KAGVTQTPRYLIKTRGQQVTLSCSPISGHRSVSWYQQTPGQGLQFLFEYFSETQRNKGNFPGRFSGRQFSNSRSEMNVSTLELGDSALYLCASSTGQSGETQYFGPGTRLLVL.

V and J are TRBV27 and TRBJ2-1; 8 positions match TRBD2. Germline V gene lookup returns CDR1 MNHEY and CDR2 SMNVEV (reference sequence). The ends lost 2 bases at V and 6 bases at J; junction bases unmatched: 6. CDR3 length: 15 amino acids. CDR3 region: CASSLRSGSLNEQFF. The CDR3 DNA follows: TGTGCCAGCAGTTTAAGGAGCGGGAGTCTCAATGAGCAGTTCTTC.

The sample holds one count of this clone. The rearrangement joins TRBV18 to TRBJ1-1; a possible D gene is TRBD1 (5 bases). The CDR3 sequence is 15 residues long. V shed 3 bases and J shed 3 bases, with 14 bases lying between them. In germline, CDR1 is KGHSH, CDR2 LQKENI. DNA of the CDR3: TGTGCCAGCTCACCCATCCAGGGAGGGGACACTGAAGCTTTCTTT. Amino acid sequence: CASSPIQGGDTEAFF.

This clone was recorded a few times. V usage is TRBV11-2 and J usage is TRBJ2-6; 8 bases agree with TRBD1. V trimming: 2 bases; J trimming: 2 bases; junction bases outside the gene matches: 5. The CDR3 is 17 amino acids. Looked up from germline, CDR1 is SGHAT and CDR2 is FQNNGV. The CDR3 sequence is CASSLSPTGAGANVLTF. CDR3 DNA: TGTGCCAGCAGCTTATCACCGACAGGGGCTGGGGCCAACGTCCTGACTTTC.

The chain is built from TRBV19 and TRBJ2-5; TRBD2 aligns across 12 bases. Trimming cost V 7 bases and J 3 bases; bases outside gene matches: 15. Germline CDR1 is LNHDA and CDR2 is SQIVND (reference sequence). This CDR3 is 18 amino acids long. The CDR3 nucleotides read TGTGCCAGTACCCTCTCACCCCCGGCTAGCGGGAGGGAAGAGACCCAGTACTTC. This translates into CASTLSPPASGREETQYF.

This clone was found a few times. This chain uses TRBV6-6 with TRBJ1-5; tentative D call: TRBD1 (5 bases). This CDR3 is built from 15 residues. With 2 bases removed from V and 4 bases from J, the gap between germline ends came to 12 bases. The V gene's germline CDR1 is MNHNY and CDR2 SVGAGI (reference sequence). The CDR3 protein is CASSYDGAQNQPQHF. CDR3 sequence (DNA): TGTGCCAGCAGTTACGATGGGGCTCAAAATCAGCCCCAGCATTTT.

The chain carries TRBV5-5 and TRBJ1-1; possibly TRBD1 for D (5 bases). The CDR3 has 15 residues. Trimming left V 0 bases short and J 2 bases short, with 11 bases between. Per germline, CDR1 SGHKS and CDR2 YYEKEE (reference sequence). The CDR3 bases are TGTGCCAGCAGCTTGGGGTCAAGGGGTAACACTGAAGCTTTCTTT. This gives the protein CASSLGSRGNTEAFF.

Concerning this clone itself: Mismatch with germline at one junction end may stem from a read error. V gene TRBV6-6 combines with J gene TRBJ2-7, with a tentative D call TRBD2 (5 bases). Germline V gene lookup returns CDR1 MNHNY and CDR2 SVGAGI (reference sequence). This CDR3 contains 13 residues. The DNA of the CDR3 is TGTGCCGGCAGTGCGGGTGCCTCCTACGAGCAGTACTTC. It encodes CAGSAGASYEQYF.